This T cell receptor beta chain was found in a study of T cell repertoires in cytomegalovirus infection. Across the study: Carrying CMV and the relevant HLA type showed in public TCR beta signatures.

This clonotype showed up many times. TCRdb itself ran the reads through MiXCR, one entry per CDR3 protein. The sample has hundreds of thousands of distinct CDR3 sequences; roughly 16% are singletons. There are 15 residues in the CDR3. V gave up 5 bases and J gave up 3 bases; unmatched junction bases: 8. Germline V gene data show CDR1 as SGHTA and CDR2 as FQGNSA. V gene TRBV7-2 combines with J gene TRBJ2-3; TRBD2 agrees at 7 bases. Sequenced sample: PBMCs. This TCR was sampled from a human donor in good health (CMV status not recorded). Some clones in this sample may be carry-over from other donors' samples. The CDR3 spells CASSPSGRETDTQYF. The CDR3 region has the DNA TGTGCCAGCAGCCCTAGCGGCAGGGAAACAGATACGCAGTATTTT.